The 16 T cell receptor beta chains reported below all come from one sample, sequenced in a study of regulatory T cells in long-lasting Graves disease. Time point in this sample: newly diagnosed GD, antithyroid drugs for less than 3 months. Isolated PBMC RNA provided the starting material for the TCR library. CDR3-region Arm-PCR and iRepertoire HTBI primers produced the TCR beta libraries. TCRdb reprocessed the multiplex PCR reads with MiXCR, giving one entry per CDR3 protein. The data contain about 440,000 distinct CDR3 sequences, roughly 17% of them singletons. Another study also made use of these data, one on T cells in Graves' hyperthyroidism and ophthalmopathy.

Material: peripheral blood mononuclear cells (PBMCs), obtained at new diagnosis, from a patient treated with antithyroid drugs. These receptors all come from a woman in her 30s with Graves disease.

The J gene is TRBJ2-7, the V gene TRBV20-1, with D hard to call. With 3 bases removed from V and 0 bases from J, the gap between germline ends came to 12 bases. The CDR3 is 14 amino acids. Germline values: CDR1 DFQATT, CDR2 SNEGSKA (reference sequence). DNA for the CDR3: TGCAGTGCTAGGCCCAGCTCCAACTCCTACGAGCAGTACTTC. This gives the protein CSARPSSNSYEQYF.

The chain links TRBV12-5 to TRBJ1-2; D unclear. Germline assignment: CDR1 LGHNT and CDR2 FRNRAP. V lost 1 base and J lost 9, with 9 bases in between. This CDR3 is 12 amino acids long. CDR3 sequence: CASGLDSRRYTF. CDR3 DNA: TGTGCTAGTGGTTTGGACAGTCGGCGCTACACCTTC.

In its sample, this clonotype was seen many times. The rearrangement links TRBV28 to TRBJ2-3, with a weak D call TRBD2 (5 bases). CDR1 is MDHEN and CDR2 is SYDVKM in the germline V gene. The CDR3 extends over 16 amino acids. Trimming shortened V by 4 bases and J by 5 bases, and 19 bases separated the two germline ends. CDR3 nucleotide sequence: TGTGCCAGCAGTTCCAAGCGAGCACCAGAGGGAGATACGCAGTATTTT. Amino acids: CASSSKRAPEGDTQYF.

Many counts were recorded for this clonotype. This chain uses TRBV7-8 with TRBJ2-1; TRBD2 might be the D (5 bases). Germline CDR1 and CDR2: SGHVS and FQNEAQ. The length of the CDR3 is 16 residues. V was trimmed by 2 bases and J by 1 base, leaving 12 bases between them. For the CDR3, the DNA is TGTGCCAGCAGCTTATTAGCGACCCAATCCTACAATGAGCAGTTCTTC. Encoded protein: CASSLLATQSYNEQFF.

This clonotype was counted many times. The chain is built from TRBV12-3 or TRBV12-4 and TRBJ2-1; the D gene is possibly TRBD1 (6 bases). The CDR3 runs to 14 residues. The V and J ends lost 3 bases and 6 bases respectively, with 12 bases between them. CDR3 amino acids: CASSLEFRGNEQFF. The CDR3 nucleotides read TGTGCCAGCAGTTTGGAGTTCAGGGGCAATGAGCAGTTCTTC.

V is TRBV7-3 and J is TRBJ2-2; D call uncertain. The length of the CDR3 is 12 residues. Germline values: CDR1 SGHTA, CDR2 FQGTGA. With 8 bases removed from V and 10 bases from J, the gap between germline ends came to 14 bases. The CDR3 DNA reads TGTGCCAGCGGCCGAGAGGTTGTGGAGCTGTTTTTT. This sequence encodes CASGREVVELFF.

The table lists this clonotype with many counts. The chain uses TRBV29-1 and TRBJ2-7; the D gene is possibly TRBD2 (6 bases). The CDR3 spans 14 residues. V was cut by 6 bases and J by 2 bases, with 17 bases left in between. The germline CDR1 and CDR2 sequences are SQVTM and ANQGSEA. The CDR3 DNA sequence: TGCAGCGTCGTTTCTAGCGAGGGGCCCTACGAGCAGTACTTC. This encodes CSVVSSEGPYEQYF.

This clonotype was seen a handful of times. The genes are TRBV6-2 or TRBV6-3 and TRBJ2-3, with D perhaps matching TRBD1 (7 bases). The CDR3 runs to 16 residues. CDR1 is MNHEY, CDR2 SVGEGT, per germline. V lost 6 bases, J lost 0 bases, and 16 bases lay in between. This CDR3 is CASSPSRGASTDTQYF. The DNA of the CDR3 is TGTGCCAGCAGCCCTAGCAGGGGGGCTAGCACAGATACGCAGTATTTT.

This sequence joins TRBV10-1 and TRBJ1-5; the match to TRBD1 covers 8 bases. Germline CDR1 is WNHNN and CDR2 is SYGVQD (reference sequence). V lost 4 bases to trimming and J lost 1 base; unmatched junction nucleotides: 6. The CDR3 runs 16 residues. The CDR3 here is CASSGQGSGSNQPQHF. In DNA form, the CDR3 reads TGCGCCAGCAGTGGACAGGGGTCGGGAAGCAATCAGCCCCAGCATTTT.

This clonotype was seen a single time. The chain recombines TRBV28 with TRBJ1-1; possibly TRBD1 for D (6 bases). In germline, CDR1 is MDHEN, CDR2 SYDVKM. The CDR3 is made up of 15 amino acids. V lost 9 bases and J lost 1, with 18 bases in between. CDR3 sequence reads: CASKDSSTQNTEAFF. The CDR3 nucleotides are TGTGCCAGTAAGGACAGCTCCACTCAGAACACTGAAGCTTTCTTT.

This rearrangement joins TRBV4-2 to TRBJ2-1; D is undetermined. CDR1 is LGHNA and CDR2 is YNFKEQ in the germline V gene. Trimming cost V 1 base and J 4 bases, with 11 bases left between them. CDR3 size: 15 residues. In DNA form, the CDR3 reads TGTGCCAGCAGCCAAGCGGATGGTCAGTACAATGAGCAGTTCTTC. It is translated as CASSQADGQYNEQFF.

There are a few counts of this clonotype. The rearrangement links TRBV7-9 to TRBJ2-2; TRBD1 agrees at 7 bases. The V gene's germline CDR1 is SEHNR and CDR2 FQNEAQ (reference sequence). The CDR3 has 13 residues. Germline trimming cut 5 bases from V and 6 bases from J; bases unmatched to any gene: 3. Here the CDR3 DNA reads TGTGCCAGCAGCGTACAGGGGCCCGGGGAGCTGTTTTTT. This translates into CASSVQGPGELFF.

This chain uses TRBV30 with TRBJ1-5, with 7 bases matching TRBD1. V dropped 3 bases and J dropped 0; count of bases not matched to a gene: 2. Germline V CDR1 and CDR2: GTSNPN, SVGIG (reference sequence). The CDR3 has 14 residues. In nucleotides, the CDR3 is TGTGCCTGGAGCGGGACAGATAGCAATCAGCCCCAGCATTTT. This encodes CAWSGTDSNQPQHF.

In this sample, this clonotype turned up many times. The rearrangement links TRBV27 to TRBJ2-3; D uncertain. Trimming cost V 6 bases and J 0 bases, with 13 bases left between them. This CDR3 is 15 amino acids long. CDR1 and CDR2 (germline): MNHEY, SMNVEV (reference sequence). The CDR3 coding sequence is TGTGCCAGCAGGTTTGGTGCTTATAGCACAGATACGCAGTATTTT. The encoded protein is CASRFGAYSTDTQYF.

The V call is TRBV6-2 or TRBV6-3, the J call TRBJ2-3; D unclear. The CDR3 runs to 14 residues. The germline V gene has CDR1 MNHEY and CDR2 SVGEGT. Trimming stripped 6 bases from V and 6 bases from J, with 16 bases between. The CDR3 loop reads CASSVGLFRDTQYF. The CDR3 DNA sequence: TGTGCCAGCAGCGTGGGCCTATTCAGGGATACGCAGTATTTT.

The chain combines TRBV15 with TRBJ2-5, with a tentative D call TRBD2 (6 bases). The germline CDR1 and CDR2 sequences are LNHNV and YYDKDF (reference sequence). V lost 8 bases to trimming and J lost 2 bases, with 15 bases between them. The CDR3 runs 14 residues. Here the CDR3 reads CATGSIAEQETQYF. CDR3 DNA sequence: TGTGCCACCGGATCGATAGCGGAACAAGAGACCCAGTACTTC.